This T cell receptor (beta chain) came from a study of cytomegalovirus exposure and HLA in healthy donors (dated by TCRdb to 2016 to 2017). Broadly, across the study: An earlier analysis of some 550 of the donors reported roughly 270 Gb of sequence data and 117 million unique TCR beta sequences from 150 million to 200 million T cells. Every discovery cohort repertoire had been produced on one sequencing platform. Class I and class II HLA loci were covered by the typing at four-digit resolution. Typing coverage varied by locus: about 629-640 donors for A, B, C, DRB1 and DQB1; around 560 for DQA1; more than 600 for DPA1; roughly 470 for DPB1. Among the roughly 400 genotyped donors, about 83% belonged to the genetic ancestry cluster associated with self-reported Caucasian donors. An earlier analysis of 587 of the donors used high-throughput TCR beta sequencing to judge whether each TCR beta V gene segment behaved as functional or pseudogenic. Roughly 310 gigabases of sequencing data and some 85 million unique TCR sequences were included in an early release covering roughly 600 HLA-typed donors. In a later analysis, previously published TCR beta repertoires from 500 to 750 donors were re-analyzed and high-resolution HLA genotyping was added so that TCR occurrence patterns could be studied. The study aimed to test whether signatures of past pathogen exposure could be identified by cataloging public T cell receptors. A later genetic analysis took genome-wide SNP genotypes for about 65% of the roughly 670 donors and used that subset as a discovery cohort. A handful of DR-DQ haplotypes were handled as single units for association and clustering because linkage in the cohort was strong. The T cell repertoires of under 700 subjects were profiled by immunosequencing and related to cytomegalovirus serostatus. To predict cytomegalovirus infection status, the study combined high-throughput TCR immunosequencing, statistical association of individual TCRs with disease status, and machine learning. Across around 400 genotyped donors of the cohort, an average of roughly 250,000 unique TCR beta nucleotide sequences per donor were sequenced, and around 20% of those sequences were non-productive. Besides the first cohort of approximately 670 subjects, a separate validation cohort made up of 120 different subjects was used. Donor age, sex, ethnicity and CMV serostatus were compiled together with the repertoire data. In the later analysis, no new phenotypic data were used to find candidate immune exposures; instead, reliance was placed on TCR beta sequences and their occurrence across donors.

About this clone: Its target antigen remains unknown. Nothing much larger sits one base from this clone, and base qualities are not available.

What the study reported, not specific to this receptor: Most CMV-associated TCR beta chains appeared to be HLA-restricted in a later analysis, and the HLA associations seemed to be driven largely by CMV exposure. In an earlier analysis of 500 to 650 of the donors, most TCR beta V segments appeared in productive rearrangements about 87% or about 30% of the time, broadly matching IMGT annotations. Linkage disequilibrium might explain the correlated functional status among segregating V segments, but an unknown experimental factor could not be ruled out. The authors suggested that the approach could potentially be generalized to other disease states and immunological phenotypes. Strong co-occurrence of HLA alleles, especially DR and DQ, made assigning TCR associations to individual alleles difficult. According to a later analysis, TCR association rates differed among HLA loci, with DRB1 alleles showing the most associated TCRs and HLA-C alleles showing the fewest. The study gave a list of 150 to 200 TCR beta chains associated with cytomegalovirus. In a later analysis, HLA-associated TCR beta chains showed more clonal expansion and lower generation probabilities than non-associated chains that were equally common. The classifier was reported to diagnose cytomegalovirus status with high specificity and sensitivity in both the original and validation cohorts. In vitro tests confirmed that a few of the cytomegalovirus-associated TCR beta chains recognize cytomegalovirus antigens. In a later analysis, several top co-occurrence clusters were reported to appear linked to parvovirus B19, influenza, CMV and Epstein-Barr virus. Only TCR beta chains were sequenced in this cohort, and the absence of alpha or paired-chain data limited detectable features. The only immune exposure information available for the cohort was CMV serostatus. Presence/absence analyses assumed roughly uniform sequencing depth across donors, an assumption that may not hold. The earlier analysis of 450 to 700 of the donors excluded about 16 rarely observed V segments, including chromosome 9 orphons, because counts were too low. A cluster of highly shared sequence variants was judged likely to represent a technical artifact of the sequencing pipeline. V-gene and J-gene trimming of TCR beta chains was associated with a missense DCLRE1C variant in a later genetic analysis, and the association was replicated in an independent cohort. At a false discovery rate of 0.05, a later analysis linked 16,951 TCR beta sequences to specific HLA alleles. While some public TCRs were present in many individuals, most TCR sequences turned up only very rarely across donors. Because HLA typing was unavailable for some donors at each locus, only the typed subset was used in association tests. A further reported finding was that TCR beta sequences accurately predicted the HLA-A and HLA-B alleles for most subjects in the first cohort. In a later genetic analysis, fewer N-insertions in productive TCRs were reported among donors in an Asian-associated ancestry cluster than the 666-donor mean.

Libraries were made using the immunoSEQ multiplex PCR assay. For the multiplex PCR, a mixture combining 60 forward primers for TCR Vbeta segments and 13 reverse primers for TCR Jbeta segments was used. The CDR3 region of rearranged TCR beta genes was amplified from genomic DNA by a multiplex PCR assay. The Illumina HiSeq System was used to sequence the amplified TCR beta libraries as 87-base-pair reads. Concerning the study's data processing: Across the 640 or so repertoires, a later analysis counted tens of millions of unique TCR beta chains, approximately 12 million of which were shared by at least two donors. Raw reads were error-corrected and collapsed into unique sequences by a nearest-neighbor algorithm in which closely related sequences were merged to remove PCR and sequencing errors. CDR3 sequences were aligned to IMGT reference sequences to assign V, D and J gene segments. Each retained sequence needed at least a six-nucleotide match to both a V gene segment and a J gene segment. A rearrangement was called productive if the CDR3 had no stop codons and remained in frame with V and J, and every other rearrangement was called non-productive. CDR3 was defined according to IMGT convention as the region running from the second conserved V-encoded cysteine to the conserved J-encoded phenylalanine. Sequences without an unambiguous match to a single V gene segment were excluded from the earlier analysis of approximately 600 of the donors. An earlier analysis of 550 to 650 of the donors classified V segments as functional when productive rearrangements were above 56.7% and as segregating when the standard deviation between donors was above 5%. A statistical classification framework was developed to diagnose cytomegalovirus status using the catalog of TCR beta chain sequences. In a later analysis, V and J genes were assigned by comparing TCR nucleotide sequences against IMGT/GENE-DB human TR gene sequences. Using the TCRdist pipeline, a later analysis assigned CDR3 sequences along with most-parsimonious VDJ recombination scenarios. In a later analysis, every TCR beta chain was defined by the combination of its CDR3 amino acid sequence and its V-gene family, and reads without a unique V-gene family were dropped. As a way to deal with suspected cross-contamination and a sequencing artifact, a later analysis dropped hundreds of nucleotide sequences that were highly shared and had low generation probability. In a later analysis, a clonal expansion index for each public chain was calculated from normalized within-repertoire ranks of inferred template counts. In a later analysis, generation probabilities were computed using a VDJ recombination model fitted to out-of-frame rearrangements, and the results were checked against IGoR. In a later analysis, hypergeometric tests were used to score TCR-TCR, TCR-HLA and TCR-CMV co-occurrence, with a repertoire-size bias correction applied to TCR pairs. False discovery rates were estimated in a later analysis by permuting HLA or CMV assignments 20 times. A later analysis grouped co-occurring TCRs with DBSCAN, adding TCRdist sequence similarity when clustering within HLA-allele-positive subsets. Repertoires with fewer than 30,000 or more than 120,000 public chains were left out of co-occurrence clustering, as were about 5 repertoires with anomalous nucleotide sharing. TCRdb holds this immuneACCESS table with in-frame rearrangements only. Some clones are missing; in checked studies, unresolved V genes explain under half, and the rest has no known cause. Clone size and the V and J calls come from that table; the DNA yielded D and trimming. Across this sample there are about 140,000 clones, with about three quarters seen only once. Approximately 1.8% of the sample rests with the top ten.

The cohort was made up of 650 to 700 healthy bone marrow donors. All cohort members were sampled while nominally healthy, although unrecorded immune exposures were likely present. The donor was CMV seronegative and was included in the group of 352 seronegative cohort members. Every donor gave a peripheral blood sample, and the peripheral blood mononuclear cells from that sample were used for TCR beta sequencing. Genomic DNA extraction from the blood cell samples was performed with the Qiagen DNeasy Blood Extraction Kit. Material: PBMCs. This clonotype was obtained from a woman in her 30s in good health and CMV-seronegative.

The encoded CDR3 is CASSPQEGFTDTQYF. In nucleotide form, the sequence is TGTGCCAGCTCACCACAGGAGGGGTTCACAGATACGCAGTATTTT. Recombination connected TRBV18 to TRBJ2-3; TRBD2 could be the D gene, as 6 bases match. Relative to germline, V is 1 base shorter and J is 2 bases shorter, with 10 bases between their ends. Sequences KGHSH (CDR1) and LQKENI (CDR2) are obtained from the germline V gene. The CDR3 spans 15 residues, from the cysteine through the phenylalanine. Here the CDR3 DNA is all that survives: 45 bases in frame from base 1.